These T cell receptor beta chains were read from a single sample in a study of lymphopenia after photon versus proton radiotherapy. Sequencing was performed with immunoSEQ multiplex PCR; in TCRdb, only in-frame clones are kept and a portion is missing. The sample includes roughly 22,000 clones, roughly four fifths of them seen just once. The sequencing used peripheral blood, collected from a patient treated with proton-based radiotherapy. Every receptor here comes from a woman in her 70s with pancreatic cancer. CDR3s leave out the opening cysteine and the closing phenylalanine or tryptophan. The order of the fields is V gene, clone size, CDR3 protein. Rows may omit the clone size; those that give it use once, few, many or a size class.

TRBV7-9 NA ASSRTHEKLF
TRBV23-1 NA ASSQNPSPGQSLETQY
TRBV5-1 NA ASSLETSWEQF
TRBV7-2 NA ASSQYRRSGTRANEQF
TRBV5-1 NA ASSFREMVSYNEQF
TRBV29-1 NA SVGLLAGSGADTQY
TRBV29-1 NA SVETGLNTGELF
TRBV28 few ASTSGVDYEQY
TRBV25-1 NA ASSPTSFSYNEQF
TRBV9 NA ASSRDRATYNEQF
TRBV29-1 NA SVVRGNTEAF
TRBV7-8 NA ASSVRELPTETQY
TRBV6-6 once ASSLTLSYEQY
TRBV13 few ASSLAVSGLTGELF
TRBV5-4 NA ASSLGLAGPETQY
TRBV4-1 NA ASSQARLDEQY
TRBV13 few ASSLGQGVAETQY
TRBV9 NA ASSLPLGLAGDNEQF
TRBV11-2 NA ASSFRGTGELF
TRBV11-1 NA ASSFSGWNPEAF
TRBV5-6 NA ASSLGEQYAYEQY
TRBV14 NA ASSQDQGSYNEQF
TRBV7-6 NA ASSLAPGQGRVGNTIY
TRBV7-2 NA ASSLVSGGSPVPSYEQY
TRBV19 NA ASSIRTGNTEAF
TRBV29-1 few SAVGTGDTDTQY
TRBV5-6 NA ASSLDNSNQPQH
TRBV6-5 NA ASSLGLWNTGELF
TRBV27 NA ASSLTSGSTYEQY
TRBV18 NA ASSPLLGDGYT
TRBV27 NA ASSLGPGSYEQY
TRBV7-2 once ASSLDRVATDTQY
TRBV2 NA ASTPDRGDGYT
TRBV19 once ASSTGLVYEQY
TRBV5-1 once ASSLVPGPNTQY
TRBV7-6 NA ASSPLDYNEQF
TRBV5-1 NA ASSLTGTSLDTQY
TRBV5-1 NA ASSSYSGANVLT
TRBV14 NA ASQSGYTEAF
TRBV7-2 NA ASSLLESTVPQH
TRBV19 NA ASSVYMNTEAF
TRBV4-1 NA ASSQATDTQY
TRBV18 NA ASSPRPQFDGYT
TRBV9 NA ASSVSFRGLSYNEQF
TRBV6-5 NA ASSLTPINTGELF
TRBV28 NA ASSLGGGPLNEQY